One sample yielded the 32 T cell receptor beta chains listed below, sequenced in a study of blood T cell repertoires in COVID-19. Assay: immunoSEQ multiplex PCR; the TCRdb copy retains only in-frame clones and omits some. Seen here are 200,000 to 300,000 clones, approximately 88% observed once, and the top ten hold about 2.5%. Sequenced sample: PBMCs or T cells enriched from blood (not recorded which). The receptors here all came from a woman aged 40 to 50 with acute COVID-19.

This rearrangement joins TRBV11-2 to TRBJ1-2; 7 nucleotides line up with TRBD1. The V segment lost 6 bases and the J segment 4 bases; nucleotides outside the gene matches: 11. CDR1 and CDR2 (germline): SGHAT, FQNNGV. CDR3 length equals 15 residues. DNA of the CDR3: TGTGCCAGCAGAAAAGATGAACAGGGGATCTATGGCTACACCTTC. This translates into CASRKDEQGIYGYTF.

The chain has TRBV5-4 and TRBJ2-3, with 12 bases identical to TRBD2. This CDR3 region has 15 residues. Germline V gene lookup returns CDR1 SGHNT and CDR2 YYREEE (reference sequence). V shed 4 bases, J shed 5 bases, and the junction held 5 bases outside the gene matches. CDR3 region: CASSIASGREDTQYF. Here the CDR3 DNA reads TGTGCCAGCAGCATAGCTAGCGGGAGGGAAGATACGCAGTATTTT.

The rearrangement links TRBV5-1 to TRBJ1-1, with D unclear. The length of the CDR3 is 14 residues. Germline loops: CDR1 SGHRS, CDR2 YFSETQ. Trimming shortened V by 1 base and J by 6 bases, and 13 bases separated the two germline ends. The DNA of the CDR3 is TGCGCCAGCAGCTTGAGAGGAGAGAGTCCTGAAGCTTTCTTT. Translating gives CASSLRGESPEAFF. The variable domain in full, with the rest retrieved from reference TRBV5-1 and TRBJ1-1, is KAGVTQTPRYLIKTRGQQVTLSCSPISGHRSVSWYQQTPGQGLQFLFEYFSETQRNKGNFPGRFSGRQFSNSRSEMNVSTLELGDSALYLCASSLRGESPEAFFGQGTRLTVV.

CDR3 nucleotides: TGTGCCAGCAGCCAGTCGACCCGGGACAGGGGTGAAAAACTGTTTTTT. It is translated as CASSQSTRDRGEKLFF. The V gene is TRBV4-2, the J gene TRBJ1-4, with 10 bases lining up with TRBD1. This CDR3 is built from 16 residues. Germline assignment: CDR1 LGHNA and CDR2 YNFKEQ. The V and J ends lost 3 bases and 7 bases, in that order; junction bases with no gene match: 8.

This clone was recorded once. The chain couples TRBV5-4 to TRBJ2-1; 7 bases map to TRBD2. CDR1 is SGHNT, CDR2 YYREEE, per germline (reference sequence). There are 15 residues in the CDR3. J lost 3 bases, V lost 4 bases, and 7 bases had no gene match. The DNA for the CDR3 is TGTGCCAGCAGCCTGACGAGCGGGATCTACAATGAGCAGTTCTTC. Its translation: CASSLTSGIYNEQFF.

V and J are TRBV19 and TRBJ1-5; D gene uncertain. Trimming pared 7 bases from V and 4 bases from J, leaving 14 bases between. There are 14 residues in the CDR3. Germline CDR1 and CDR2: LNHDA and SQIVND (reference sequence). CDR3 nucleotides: TGTGCCAGTAACACGAGGCCCGCGAATCAGCCCCAGCATTTT. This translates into CASNTRPANQPQHF.

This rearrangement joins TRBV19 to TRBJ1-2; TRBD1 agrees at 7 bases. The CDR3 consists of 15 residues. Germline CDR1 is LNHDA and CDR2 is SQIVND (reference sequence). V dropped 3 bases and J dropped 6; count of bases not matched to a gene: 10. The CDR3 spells CASSIFKGGGDGYTF. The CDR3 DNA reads TGTGCCAGTAGTATTTTTAAAGGAGGGGGCGATGGCTACACCTTC.

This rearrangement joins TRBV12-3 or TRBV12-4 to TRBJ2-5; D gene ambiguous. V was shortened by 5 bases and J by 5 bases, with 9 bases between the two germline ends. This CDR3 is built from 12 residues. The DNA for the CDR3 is TGTGCCAGCAGTAGTTGGAGCGAGACCCAGTACTTC. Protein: CASSSWSETQYF.

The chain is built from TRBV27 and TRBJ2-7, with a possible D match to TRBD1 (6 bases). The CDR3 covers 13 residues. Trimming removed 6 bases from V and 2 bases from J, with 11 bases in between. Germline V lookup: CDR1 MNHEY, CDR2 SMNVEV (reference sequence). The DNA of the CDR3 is TGTGCCAGCAGACGACAGGCCCCCTACGAGCAGTACTTC. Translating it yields CASRRQAPYEQYF.

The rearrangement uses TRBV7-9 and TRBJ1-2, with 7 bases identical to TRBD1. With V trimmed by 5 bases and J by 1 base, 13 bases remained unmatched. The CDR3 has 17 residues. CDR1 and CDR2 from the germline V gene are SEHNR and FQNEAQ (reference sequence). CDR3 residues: CASSPDGTEPRNYGYTF. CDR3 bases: TGTGCCAGCAGCCCAGATGGGACAGAACCTCGTAACTATGGCTACACCTTC.

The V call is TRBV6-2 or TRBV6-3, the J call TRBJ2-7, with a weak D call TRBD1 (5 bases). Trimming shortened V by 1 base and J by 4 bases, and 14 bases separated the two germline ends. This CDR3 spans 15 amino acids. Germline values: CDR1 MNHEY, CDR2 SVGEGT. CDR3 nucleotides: TGTGCCAGCAGTTACTTCCGACAAACAGGATACGAGCAGTACTTC. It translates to CASSYFRQTGYEQYF.

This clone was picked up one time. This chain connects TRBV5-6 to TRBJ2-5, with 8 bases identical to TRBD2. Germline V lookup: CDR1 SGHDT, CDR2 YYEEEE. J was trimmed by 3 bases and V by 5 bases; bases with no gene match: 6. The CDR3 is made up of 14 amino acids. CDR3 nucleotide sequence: TGTGCCAGCAGACCAGCGGGGGCCGAAGAGACCCAGTACTTC. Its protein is CASRPAGAEETQYF.

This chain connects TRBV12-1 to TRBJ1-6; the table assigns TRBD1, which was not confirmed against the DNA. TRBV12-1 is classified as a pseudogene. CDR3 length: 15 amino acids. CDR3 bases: TGTGCCAGCAGCCCCAGGGTAGGGATAGGCCCACCCCTCCACTTT. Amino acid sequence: CASSPRVGIGPPLHF.

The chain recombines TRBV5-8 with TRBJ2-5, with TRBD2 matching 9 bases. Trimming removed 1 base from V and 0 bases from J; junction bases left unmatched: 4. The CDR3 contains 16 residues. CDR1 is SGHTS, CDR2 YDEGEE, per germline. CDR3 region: CASSLYSSGNQETQYF. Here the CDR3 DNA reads TGTGCCAGCAGCTTGTACTCTAGCGGGAACCAAGAGACCCAGTACTTC.

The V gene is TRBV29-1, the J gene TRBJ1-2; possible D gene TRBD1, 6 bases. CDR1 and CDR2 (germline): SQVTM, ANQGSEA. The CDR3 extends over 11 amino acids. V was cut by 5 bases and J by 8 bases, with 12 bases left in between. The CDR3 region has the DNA TGCAGCGTTCAAACAGGGTTGGGCTACACCTTC. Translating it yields CSVQTGLGYTF.

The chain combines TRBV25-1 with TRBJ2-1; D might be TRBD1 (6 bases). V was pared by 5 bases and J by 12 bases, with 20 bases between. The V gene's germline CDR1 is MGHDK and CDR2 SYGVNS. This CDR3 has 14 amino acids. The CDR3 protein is CASSLSSRGWTQFF. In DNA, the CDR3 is TGTGCCAGCAGTCTTTCCAGTAGGGGGTGGACGCAGTTCTTC.

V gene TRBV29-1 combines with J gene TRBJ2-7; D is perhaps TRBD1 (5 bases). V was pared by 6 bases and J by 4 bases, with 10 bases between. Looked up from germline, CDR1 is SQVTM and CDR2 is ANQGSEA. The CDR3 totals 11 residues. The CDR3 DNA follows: TGCAGCGTGGGGCTAGAGTACGAGCAGTACTTC. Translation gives CSVGLEYEQYF.

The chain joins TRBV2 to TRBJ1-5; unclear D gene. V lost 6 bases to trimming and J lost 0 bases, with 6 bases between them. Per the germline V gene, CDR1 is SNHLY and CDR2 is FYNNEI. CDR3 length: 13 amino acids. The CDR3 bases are TGTGCCAGCAGGAGGGATAGCAATCAGCCCCAGCATTTT. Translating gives CASRRDSNQPQHF.

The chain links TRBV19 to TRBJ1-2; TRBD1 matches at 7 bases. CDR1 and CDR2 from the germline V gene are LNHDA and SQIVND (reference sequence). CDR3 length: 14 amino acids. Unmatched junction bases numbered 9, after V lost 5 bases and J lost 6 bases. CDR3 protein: CASSSLWDRDGYTF. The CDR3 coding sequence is TGTGCCAGTAGTTCTCTTTGGGACAGAGATGGCTACACCTTC.

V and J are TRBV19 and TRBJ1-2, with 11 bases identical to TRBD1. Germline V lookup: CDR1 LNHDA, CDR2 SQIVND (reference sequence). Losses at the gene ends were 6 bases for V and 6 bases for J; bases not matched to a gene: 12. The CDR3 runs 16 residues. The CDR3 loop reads CASRPNGGQGAHGYTF. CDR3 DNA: TGTGCCAGTAGACCCAACGGAGGACAGGGGGCGCATGGCTACACCTTC.

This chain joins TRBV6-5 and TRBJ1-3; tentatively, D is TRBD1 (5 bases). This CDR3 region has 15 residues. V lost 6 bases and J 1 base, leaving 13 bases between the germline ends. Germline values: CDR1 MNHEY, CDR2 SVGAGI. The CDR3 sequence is CASRVQARSGNTIYF. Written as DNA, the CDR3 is TGTGCCAGCAGGGTACAGGCCAGATCTGGAAACACCATATATTTT.

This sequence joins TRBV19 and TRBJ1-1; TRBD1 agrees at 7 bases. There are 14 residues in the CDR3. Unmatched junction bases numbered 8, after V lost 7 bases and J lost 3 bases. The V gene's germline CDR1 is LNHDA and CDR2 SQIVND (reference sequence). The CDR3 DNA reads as TGTGCCAGTATGGACAGGTATCAACACACTGAAGCTTTCTTT. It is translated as CASMDRYQHTEAFF.

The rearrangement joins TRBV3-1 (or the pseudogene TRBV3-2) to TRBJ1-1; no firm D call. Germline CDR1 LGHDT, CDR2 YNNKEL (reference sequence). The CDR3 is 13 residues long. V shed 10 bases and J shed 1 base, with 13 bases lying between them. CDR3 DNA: TGTGCCATCTCTTTGACATCGAACACTGAAGCTTTCTTT. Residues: CAISLTSNTEAFF.

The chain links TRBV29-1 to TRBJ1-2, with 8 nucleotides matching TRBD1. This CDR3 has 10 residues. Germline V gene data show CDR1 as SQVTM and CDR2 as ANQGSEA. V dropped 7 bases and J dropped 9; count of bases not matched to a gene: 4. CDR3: CSAGQGSYTF. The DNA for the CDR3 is TGCAGCGCCGGACAGGGTAGCTACACCTTC.

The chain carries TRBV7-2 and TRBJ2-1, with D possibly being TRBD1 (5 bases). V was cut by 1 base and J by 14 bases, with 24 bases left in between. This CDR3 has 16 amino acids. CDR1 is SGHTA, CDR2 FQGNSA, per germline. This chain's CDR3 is CASSLGPTGLGPKEFF. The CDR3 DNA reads TGTGCCAGCAGCTTAGGACCTACAGGCTTAGGCCCTAAGGAGTTCTTC. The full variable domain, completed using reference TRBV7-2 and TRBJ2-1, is GAGVSQSPSNKVTEKGKDVELRCDPISGHTALYWYRQSLGQGLEFLIYFQGNSAPDKSGLPSDRFSAERTGGSVSTLTIQRTQQEDSAVYLCASSLGPTGLGPKEFFGPGTRLTVL.

CDR3 sequence (DNA): TGTGCCAGCGGAAAGGTAGCGGGAGATAACGAGCAGTACGTC. Translating gives CASGKVAGDNEQYV. The V call is TRBV6-5, the J call TRBJ2-7; TRBD2 matches at 9 bases. V was pared by 8 bases and J by 5 bases, with 10 bases of the junction left unmatched. The CDR3 consists of 14 residues. Germline-derived CDR1 and CDR2 are MNHEY and SVGAGI.

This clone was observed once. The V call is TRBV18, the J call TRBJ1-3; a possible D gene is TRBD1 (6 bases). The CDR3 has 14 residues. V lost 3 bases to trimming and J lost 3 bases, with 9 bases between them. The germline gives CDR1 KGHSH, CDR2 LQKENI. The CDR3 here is CASSPTGYGNTIYF. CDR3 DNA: TGTGCCAGCTCACCGACAGGCTATGGAAACACCATATATTTT. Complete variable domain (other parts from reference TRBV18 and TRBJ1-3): NAGVMQNPRHLVRRRGQEARLRCSPMKGHSHVYWYRQLPEEGLKFMVYLQKENIIDESGMPKERFSAEFPKEGPSILRIQQVVRGDSAAYFCASSPTGYGNTIYFGEGSWLTVV.

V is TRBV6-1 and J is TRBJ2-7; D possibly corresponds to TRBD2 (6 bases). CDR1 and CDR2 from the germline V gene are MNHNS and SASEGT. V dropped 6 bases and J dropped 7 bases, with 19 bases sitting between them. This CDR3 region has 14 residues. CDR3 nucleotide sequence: TGTGCCAGCAGACTTGGGGCTAGCGCTCGGGAGCAGTACGTC. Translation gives CASRLGASAREQYV.

In nucleotides, the CDR3 is TGCAGCTTACTAGGGGGGGACGGTGGCTACACCTTC. This encodes CSLLGGDGGYTF. The rearrangement links TRBV29-1 to TRBJ1-2, with D possibly matching TRBD1 (6 bases). Germline-derived CDR1 and CDR2 are SQVTM and ANQGSEA. The CDR3 consists of 12 residues. Deletions cut 8 bases from V and 7 bases from J, with 17 bases between.

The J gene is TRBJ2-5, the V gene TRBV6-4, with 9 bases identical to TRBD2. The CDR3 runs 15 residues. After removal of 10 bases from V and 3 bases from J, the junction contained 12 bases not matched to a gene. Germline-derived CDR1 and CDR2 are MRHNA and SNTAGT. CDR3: CANYLGLASEETQYF. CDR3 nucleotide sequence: TGTGCCAACTACCTCGGACTAGCGAGTGAAGAGACCCAGTACTTC.

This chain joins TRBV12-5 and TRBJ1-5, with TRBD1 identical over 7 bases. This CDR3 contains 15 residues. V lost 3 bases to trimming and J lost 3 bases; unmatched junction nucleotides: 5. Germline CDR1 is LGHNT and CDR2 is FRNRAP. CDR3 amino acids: CASGFGTAINQPQHF. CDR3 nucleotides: TGTGCTAGTGGTTTCGGGACAGCGATCAATCAGCCCCAGCATTTT. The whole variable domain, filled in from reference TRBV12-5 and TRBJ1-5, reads DARVTQTPRHKVTEMGQEVTMRCQPILGHNTVFWYRQTMMQGLELLAYFRNRAPLDDSGMPKDRFSAEMPDATLATLKIQPSEPRDSAVYFCASGFGTAINQPQHFGDGTRLSIL.

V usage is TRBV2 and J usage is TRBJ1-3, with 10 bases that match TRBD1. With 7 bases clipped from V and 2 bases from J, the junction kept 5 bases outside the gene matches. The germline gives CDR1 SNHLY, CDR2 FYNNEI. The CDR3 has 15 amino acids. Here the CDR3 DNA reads TGTGCCAGCACCATCGACAGGGGGCCTGGAAACACCATATATTTT. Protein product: CASTIDRGPGNTIYF.